This entry concerns a single T cell receptor beta chain. What this receptor recognizes is not known. The sample holds no much larger clone one base away, and base qualities are not on file. The data stem from a study of CD8 T cells in Susac syndrome (dated by TCRdb to the late 2010s). Describing the broader study: Of the Susac syndrome patients who were sequenced, roughly eight were in clinical remission while about 6 had clinically active disease. Susac syndrome patients were therapy-naive, on corticosteroids (some also receiving IVIg), or on IVIg alone at blood withdrawal. Whether CD8+ T cell activation and differentiation in Susac syndrome was antigen driven was tested using repertoire sequencing.

RNA was extracted using the RNeasy kit, and roughly 0.45 to 1 microgram was reverse transcribed with random hexamers. The immunoSEQ multiplex PCR assay, covering 54 Vbeta and 13 Jbeta segments, was used to amplify TCR beta CDR3 regions. PCR amplification bias was corrected using a synthetic template baseline for primer optimization and computational correction. The study's processing was this. Reads were annotated to V, D and J genes according to IMGT and were analyzed with immunoSEQ Analyzer, with only productive sequences retained. Clonality was calculated as one minus the Shannon entropy normalized by log2 of the number of productive unique sequences. For each patient and control, public and private clones were evaluated among the 100 most prevalent clones. Clones were defined as Susac-specific when absent from the healthy and MS cohorts, from approximately 1,100 published viral clones and from other ImmuneACCESS disease sequences. The public reads were reanalyzed by TCRdb: fastp trimming at Q25, MiXCR alignment, in-frame beta chains only. All rows with the same CDR3 protein become a single entry with the most common DNA and genes. The V and J calls reflect TCRdb's pipeline rather than the authors' work. Present in this sample are some 77,000 distinct CDR3 sequences, about 92% of which were seen just once. About 0.54% of the sample goes to the ten largest clones.

V is pruned by 2 bases and J by 6 bases, leaving 2 bases of the junction without a gene match. Taken from cysteine to phenylalanine, the CDR3 has 13 residues. The kept DNA is CDR3 alone, 39 bases in frame from the first base. The germline V gene yields SGHDT for CDR1 and YYEEEE for CDR2. Study-level results and caveats: The number of individuals in the TCR sequencing and HLA analysis was acknowledged as relatively small. In the CD4+ T cell repertoire of Susac syndrome patients, clonal expansion was not detected.

Peripheral blood CD8+ and CD4+ T cells from healthy donors, Susac syndrome patients and multiple sclerosis patients were profiled by high-throughput TCR beta sequencing. The Susac syndrome patients fulfilled recently defined diagnostic criteria for either definite or probable disease. Bulk CD8+ and CD4+ T cells were purified by magnetic negative isolation, while CD8+ TEMRA cells were enriched using FACS. Blood was collected in EDTA tubes and processed within 24 hours, with PBMCs isolated through density gradient centrifugation. PBMCs intended for TCR sequencing were cryopreserved in liquid nitrogen and thawed later in a water bath at 37 degrees C. The sorted or isolated CD4+, CD8+ and CD8+ TEMRA cells had a purity of 90% or higher.

This TCR was sampled from a human donor with Susac syndrome. The receptor chain draws on TRBV5-6 and TRBJ2-4, and TRBD1 aligns with 7 junction nucleotides. The sample taken for sequencing was CD4+ T cells from PBMCs. The DNA sequence reads TGTGCCAGCAGCTTAGGGGACAGAAACATTCAGTACTTC. This translates into CASSLGDRNIQYF.